This T cell receptor (beta chain) was found in a study of blood T cell repertoires in COVID-19. Study context: Samples of COVID-19 (acute and convalescent) were obtained from the United States, Italy and Spain.

TCRdb's copy holds only in-frame clones and misses some; the assay was immunoSEQ multiplex PCR. The data contain under 250,000 clones, roughly 85% of them singletons. Looked up from germline, CDR1 is LNHDA and CDR2 is SQIVND (reference sequence). The CDR3 runs to 15 residues. V shed 5 bases and J 5 bases; nucleotides not matched to a gene: 7. This sequence was found in a man aged 50 or older with COVID-19, enrolled during active disease. Sequencing was done on a sample of peripheral blood. The chain employs TRBV19 and TRBJ2-7, with 12 positions matching TRBD2. The CDR3 loop is CASSPGLAGSHEQYF. CDR3 coding DNA: TGTGCCAGTAGTCCCGGACTAGCGGGGAGCCACGAGCAGTACTTC.